What follows are 4 T cell receptor beta chains derived from one specimen sequenced in a study of human T cells and chemical hapten exposure. Each CDR3 protein gets one entry after TCRdb re-called the RACE reads with MiXCR. The sample has nearly 95,000 distinct CDR3 sequences; 9.5% to 12% are singletons. Noted time point: patch test 2, 6 weeks after DPC sensitization. The treatment: therapeutic diphenylcyclopropenone sensitization with weekly scalp DPC. This material consisted of whole blood, taken in connection with sensitization to the hapten diphenylcyclopropenone (DPC). All receptors derive from a man in his forties with alopecia areata. Some clones in this sample may be carry-over from other donors' samples.

This clonotype showed up just a few times. The chain links TRBV6-1 to TRBJ2-1; 11 bases are a match to TRBD1. V lost 6 bases to trimming and J lost 14 bases; unmatched junction nucleotides: 9. Germline-derived CDR1 and CDR2 are MNHNS and SASEGT. CDR3 length: 13 residues. CDR3 nucleotide sequence: TGTGCCAGCAGCCCTGGACGGACAGGGGGCAAGTTCTTC. Amino acids: CASSPGRTGGKFF.

This rearrangement joins TRBV20-1 to TRBJ2-5, with D possibly being TRBD1 (5 bases). This CDR3 comprises 17 residues. The V end was cut by 0 bases, the J end by 2 bases, with 19 bases between. The germline CDR1 and CDR2 sequences are DFQATT and SNEGSKA (reference sequence). The CDR3 loop is CSARDKLRTLRQETQYF. CDR3 nucleotide sequence: TGCAGTGCTAGAGATAAACTTAGGACACTCAGACAAGAGACCCAGTACTTC.

This clonotype was seen ten or more times. The rearrangement joins TRBV5-1 to TRBJ1-5; 7 bases are a match to TRBD1. The CDR3 covers 15 residues. Unmatched junction bases numbered 4, after V lost 0 bases and J lost 4 bases. In germline, CDR1 is SGHRS, CDR2 YFSETQ. CDR3 sequence (DNA): TGCGCCAGCAGCTTGGCGGGACAGCCTAATCAGCCCCAGCATTTT. Residues: CASSLAGQPNQPQHF.

This clonotype was recorded a few times. One end of the junction fails to match germline, which may point to a read error. The chain couples TRBV12-3 or TRBV12-4 to TRBJ1-3; the match to TRBD1 covers 8 bases. The CDR3 spans 18 residues. CDR3 in DNA: TGTGCCAGCAGCCGTAGCCTCAGGGGGCGAGGGACTGGAAACACCACATATTTT. It is translated as CASSRSLRGRGTGNTTYF.